The rows below give T cell receptor beta chains drawn from one sample of a study of shared clonotypes between healthy human individuals. Libraries were prepared by immunoSEQ multiplex PCR; TCRdb keeps only in-frame clonotypes and omits some of them. The data contain fewer than 1.8 million clones, 98% to 99% of them singletons. Source material: naive CD4+ T cells sorted from blood. The receptors were gathered from a man under 40 in good health. The CDR3 runs from the conserved cysteine through the conserved F or W. D genes are given only for firm matches. Some rows mark clone size as missing; the rest say once, few, many or name a class of expanded clone.

cdr3_length	v_call	d_call	clone_size	j_call	cdr3_aa	cdr3_nt
15	TRBV5-1	-	-	TRBJ2-2	CASSPEPGTAGELFF	TGCGCCAGCAGCCCAGAACCAGGGACGGCCGGGGAGCTGTTTTTT
12	TRBV6-1	-	-	TRBJ2-5	CASSEKWGTQYF	TGTGCCAGCAGTGAGAAGTGGGGGACCCAGTACTTC
19	TRBV5-1	TRBD1	-	TRBJ2-7	CASSLGRISGTGVRYEQYF	TGCGCCAGCAGCTTGGGAAGAATATCCGGGACAGGGGTTCGGTACGAGCAGTACTTC
17	TRBV9	TRBD2	-	TRBJ2-1	CASSVGASGGTYNEQFF	TGTGCCAGCAGCGTAGGGGCTAGCGGAGGAACGTACAATGAGCAGTTCTTC
13	TRBV10-1	-	-	TRBJ1-1	CASSLTDNTEAFF	TGCGCCAGCAGTCTGACAGATAACACTGAAGCTTTCTTT
12	TRBV19	-	-	TRBJ1-2	CASSILGLRTTF	TGTGCCAGTAGTATTCTTGGGCTTCGGACCACCTTC
12	TRBV6-5	-	-	TRBJ1-2	CASSSAVYGYTF	TGTGCCAGCAGTTCCGCCGTGTATGGCTACACCTTC
15	TRBV6-6	TRBD2	-	TRBJ2-2	CASSKVGRWAGELFF	TGTGCCAGCAGTAAAGTCGGGAGGTGGGCCGGGGAGCTGTTTTTT
13	TRBV5-1	TRBD1	-	TRBJ2-1	CASSFTGDNEQFF	TGCGCCAGCAGCTTTACAGGGGACAATGAGCAGTTCTTC
13	TRBV25-1	-	-	TRBJ1-4	CASSQDIWEKLFF	TGTGCCAGCAGCCAGGACATTTGGGAAAAACTGTTTTTT
15	TRBV5-4	TRBD2	-	TRBJ2-7	CASSLTGTKEYEQYF	TGTGCCAGCAGCTTAACCGGGACTAAGGAATACGAGCAGTACTTC
15	TRBV4-1	-	-	TRBJ2-3	CASTLRGIGTDTQYF	TGCGCCAGCACGCTTCGGGGGATAGGCACAGATACGCAGTATTTT
15	TRBV6-5	TRBD2	-	TRBJ2-3	CASRTGTSGMDTQYF	TGTGCCAGCAGAACGGGGACTAGTGGTATGGATACGCAGTATTTT
12	TRBV2	-	-	TRBJ1-4	CATRGEYEKLFF	TGTGCCACGCGAGGGGAATATGAAAAACTGTTTTTT
16	TRBV19	TRBD1	-	TRBJ2-5	CASSAPRTGGKETQYF	TGTGCCAGTAGTGCCCCTCGGACAGGGGGGAAAGAGACCCAGTACTTC
14	TRBV15	-	few	TRBJ2-1	CATSREGQYNEQFF	TGTGCCACCAGCAGAGAAGGACAGTACAATGAGCAGTTCTTC
15	TRBV21-1	-	once	TRBJ1-2	CASSDRQGANYGYTF	TGTGCCAGCAGCGATAGACAGGGCGCTAACTATGGCTACACCTTC
16	TRBV18	-	-	TRBJ1-3	CASSPGPGASGNTIYF	TGTGCCAGCTCCCCCGGGCCGGGGGCCTCTGGAAACACCATATATTTT
17	TRBV13	TRBD2	-	TRBJ2-4	CASSFKASGRGKNIQYF	TGTGCCAGCAGCTTTAAGGCTAGCGGGAGGGGTAAAAACATTCAGTACTTC
15	TRBV6-4	TRBD2	-	TRBJ2-3	CASSEAGVGTDTQYF	TGTGCCAGCAGTGAAGCGGGAGTAGGCACAGATACGCAGTATTTT
15	TRBV5-6	TRBD1	-	TRBJ2-5	CASNHYRGLWETQYF	TGTGCCAGCAACCATTACAGGGGCCTGTGGGAGACCCAGTACTTC